The 12 T cell receptor beta chains below come from one sample, sequenced in a study of STAT5B mutations in CD4+ large granular lymphocyte leukemia. Using immunoSEQ multiplex PCR, the repertoire was profiled, and TCRdb retains in-frame clones only, with some absent. This table holds 30,000 to 40,000 clones, about three quarters found once. Sequencing used CD4+ T cells from blood buffy coats. The receptors were gathered from a human donor in good health.

This clone was observed a few times. The chain uses TRBV27 and TRBJ1-3, with D maybe TRBD1 (5 bases). This CDR3 contains 14 residues. V lost 3 bases to trimming and J lost 2 bases, with 8 bases between them. In germline, CDR1 is MNHEY, CDR2 SMNVEV (reference sequence). The CDR3 DNA reads TGTGCCAGCAGTTTGGGGGGGGCTGGAAACACCATATATTTT. It specifies CASSLGGAGNTIYF.

The V gene is TRBV29-1, the J gene TRBJ2-7, with D perhaps TRBD1 (5 bases). The CDR3 is made up of 13 amino acids. Germline V gene sequence: CDR1 SQVTM, CDR2 ANQGSEA. V lost 5 bases to trimming and J lost 2 bases, with 13 bases between them. The CDR3 region has the DNA TGCAGCGTTCGCATCCAGGGAACCTACGAGCAGTACTTC. It translates to CSVRIQGTYEQYF.

J is TRBJ1-1 and V is TRBV29-1; D is ambiguous. Deletions cut 4 bases from V and 6 bases from J, with 15 bases between. Germline V lookup: CDR1 SQVTM, CDR2 ANQGSEA. The CDR3 spans 13 residues. The CDR3 protein is CSVVVLSGAEAFF. CDR3 nucleotides: TGCAGCGTTGTCGTTCTTTCTGGCGCTGAAGCTTTCTTT.

The chain recombines TRBV5-1 with TRBJ1-1; no clear D gene. This CDR3 is 14 amino acids long. Germline V gene lookup returns CDR1 SGHRS and CDR2 YFSETQ. V was clipped by 5 bases and J by 4 bases, with 15 bases between them. CDR3 protein: CASRRSRATTEAFF. As DNA, the CDR3 is TGCGCCAGCAGGCGGTCGAGGGCGACCACTGAAGCTTTCTTT. Supplemented by reference TRBV5-1 and TRBJ1-1, the full variable domain reads KAGVTQTPRYLIKTRGQQVTLSCSPISGHRSVSWYQQTPGQGLQFLFEYFSETQRNKGNFPGRFSGRQFSNSRSEMNVSTLELGDSALYLCASRRSRATTEAFFGQGTRLTVV.

The chain has TRBV10-3 and TRBJ2-7; D assignment may be TRBD1 or TRBD2 (5 bases each). The ends were cut back, 6 bases at V and 3 bases at J, with 18 bases in the middle. Germline V lookup: CDR1 ENHRY, CDR2 SYGVKD. The CDR3 is 15 amino acids. CDR3: CAISPGTGGGYEQYF. The CDR3 DNA follows: TGTGCCATCAGCCCAGGGACCGGCGGTGGCTACGAGCAGTACTTC.

This CDR3 is CASRNTGVSVETQYF. CDR3 sequence (DNA): TGTGCCAGCAGGAACACGGGGGTTTCGGTTGAGACCCAGTACTTC. This chain connects TRBV6-5 to TRBJ2-5; weak D call: TRBD2 (6 bases). Trimming shortened V by 6 bases and J by 5 bases, and 19 bases separated the two germline ends. Looked up from germline, CDR1 is MNHEY and CDR2 is SVGAGI. The CDR3 loop spans 15 amino acids.

The chain recombines TRBV2 with TRBJ2-7; D is unresolved. The CDR3 has 14 residues. Germline V gives CDR1 SNHLY, CDR2 FYNNEI. V lost 1 base and J 2 bases, leaving 9 bases between the germline ends. In DNA, the CDR3 is TGTGCCAGCAGTGAAGGCGGCGTGACCTACGAGCAGTACTTC. It is translated as CASSEGGVTYEQYF.

This rearrangement joins TRBV5-1 to TRBJ2-1; 7 nucleotides agree with TRBD1. The V and J ends lost 4 bases and 5 bases, in that order; junction bases with no gene match: 3. Germline values: CDR1 SGHRS, CDR2 YFSETQ. The length of the CDR3 is 13 residues. The CDR3 loop reads CASSAGTDNEQFF. For the CDR3, the DNA is TGCGCCAGCAGCGCAGGGACAGACAATGAGCAGTTCTTC.

In this sample, this clone turned up a few times. This chain links TRBV6-5 with TRBJ1-5; perhaps TRBD1 as D (6 bases). Trimming took 5 bases from V and 3 from J, leaving 8 bases between them. The germline gives CDR1 MNHEY, CDR2 SVGAGI. The CDR3 runs 13 residues. CDR3 amino acids: CASSQGHNQPQHF. CDR3 sequence (DNA): TGTGCCAGCAGTCAGGGGCACAATCAGCCCCAGCATTTT.

The genes are TRBV27 and TRBJ1-2; TRBD1 might be the D (6 bases). V was shortened by 7 bases and J by 4 bases, with 22 bases between the two germline ends. The germline gives CDR1 MNHEY, CDR2 SMNVEV (reference sequence). The CDR3 has 16 residues. As DNA, the CDR3 is TGTGCCAGCATGGGGTGGGCTCTGGGGGCGACCTATGGCTACACCTTC. Protein: CASMGWALGATYGYTF.

V and J are TRBV6-1 and TRBJ2-7, with TRBD2 matching 9 bases. The trim removed 6 bases at V and 4 bases at J, leaving 7 bases unmatched. CDR1 is MNHNS, CDR2 SASEGT, per germline. The CDR3 has 14 residues. The CDR3 is CASSAGGSRYEQYF. The CDR3, as DNA: TGTGCCAGCAGCGCGGGGGGGTCTCGGTACGAGCAGTACTTC.

There are a few counts of this clone. This chain uses TRBV2 with TRBJ2-7; no firm D call. CDR1 SNHLY and CDR2 FYNNEI come from the germline V gene. Deletions cut 2 bases from V and 2 bases from J, with 4 bases between. The CDR3 has 12 residues. This CDR3 reads CASSESPYEQYF. In DNA form, the CDR3 reads TGTGCCAGCAGTGAATCCCCCTACGAGCAGTACTTC.